Presented here are 14 T cell receptor beta chains from one specimen sequenced in a study of blood T cells in healthy people across ages. A sample-barcoded 5' primer and a J-beta primer mix were used in a second PCR of about 6 to 11 cycles. TCRdb analysed the 5' RACE reads with MiXCR anew, one entry per CDR3 protein. The data contain almost 550,000 distinct CDR3 sequences, 24% of them singletons. This sample was shared with a second study, whose subject was T cells of mothers and their children.

Input material: blood. Receptor source: a boy between 10 and 17 years old in good health.

The rearrangement uses TRBV4-2 and TRBJ1-5, with TRBD1 matching over 7 bases. V gave up 0 bases and J gave up 5 bases; unmatched junction bases: 7. The CDR3 totals 16 residues. Germline loops: CDR1 LGHNA, CDR2 YNFKEQ. In DNA form, the CDR3 reads TGTGCCAGCAGCCAAGACCTGGGACAGACCTATCAGCCCCAGCATTTT. This gives the protein CASSQDLGQTYQPQHF.

This clonotype was detected a few times. This chain links TRBV27 with TRBJ2-5, with D tentatively TRBD2 (6 bases). Between the trimmed V and J ends, which lost 2 bases and 4 bases, there was a span of 14 bases. CDR3 length: 15 residues. Germline V gives CDR1 MNHEY, CDR2 SMNVEV (reference sequence). The CDR3 here is CASSLGGSGAETQYF. For the CDR3, the DNA is TGTGCCAGCAGTTTAGGAGGGAGTGGAGCAGAGACCCAGTACTTC.

The chain recombines TRBV29-1 with TRBJ1-1; a weak D match, TRBD1 (5 bases). Looked up from germline, CDR1 is SQVTM and CDR2 is ANQGSEA. Trimming cost V 6 bases and J 4 bases, with 15 bases left between them. The CDR3 has 13 amino acids. CDR3 in DNA: TGCAGCGTGGTGACAGTCCCCGGCACTGAAGCTTTCTTT. Protein: CSVVTVPGTEAFF. The entire variable domain, with the rest obtained from reference TRBV29-1 and TRBJ1-1, is as follows: SAVISQKPSRDICQRGTSLTIQCQVDSQVTMMFWYRQQPGQSLTLIATANQGSEATYESGFVIDKFPISRPNLTFSTLTVSNMSPEDSSIYLCSVVTVPGTEAFFGQGTRLTVV.

The chain joins TRBV20-1 to TRBJ2-5, with D possibly called TRBD1 or TRBD2 (5 bases each). The CDR3 length is 13 residues. V was trimmed by 3 bases and J by 1 base, leaving 9 bases between them. CDR1 and CDR2 (germline): DFQATT, SNEGSKA (reference sequence). The CDR3 spells CSARPGAQETQYF. CDR3 bases: TGCAGTGCTAGGCCCGGGGCCCAAGAGACCCAGTACTTC.

The chain employs TRBV12-3 or TRBV12-4 and TRBJ2-5; 9 nucleotides align to TRBD2. J lost 4 bases, V lost 10 bases, and 10 bases had no gene match. The CDR3 runs to 14 residues. As DNA, the CDR3 is TGTGCCACCGGAGCGGGAGGTCCCACAGAGACCCAGTACTTC. Translated: CATGAGGPTETQYF.

V is TRBV20-1 and J is TRBJ2-1, with TRBD2 as a possible D gene (5 bases). The closer fit of TRBJ2-5 to the DNA end suggests the J call may be wrong. The CDR3 consists of 12 residues. Germline lookup yields CDR1 DFQATT and CDR2 SNEGSKA (reference sequence). CDR3 in DNA: TGCAGTGCTAGCGGCGAGCGGGAGACCCAGTACTTC. It yields the protein CSASGERETQYF.

In this sample, this clonotype turned up a few times. The V gene is TRBV3-1, the J gene TRBJ1-4, with 7 bases that match TRBD1. Germline V gene sequence: CDR1 LGHDT, CDR2 YNNKEL (reference sequence). The CDR3 is 18 amino acids. The V segment lost 5 bases and the J segment 2 bases; nucleotides outside the gene matches: 14. The CDR3: CASSGQGESFATNEKLFF. The CDR3 DNA sequence: TGTGCCAGCAGCGGCCAGGGGGAAAGTTTTGCGACTAATGAAAAACTGTTTTTT.

The rearrangement links TRBV6-5 to TRBJ2-5; D is possibly TRBD1 (6 bases). Trimming stripped 8 bases from V and 5 bases from J, with 15 bases between. Germline CDR1 reads MNHEY; CDR2 reads SVGAGI. The CDR3 covers 13 residues. The DNA for the CDR3 is TGTGCCAGCCGGCAGGGGCGGTGGGAGACCCAGTACTTC. Amino acid sequence: CASRQGRWETQYF.

J is TRBJ2-1 and V is TRBV29-1; D is uncertain. Trimming removed 1 base at V and 15 bases at J, with 16 bases between. This CDR3 spans 12 amino acids. Germline assignment: CDR1 SQVTM and CDR2 ANQGSEA. The CDR3 region has the DNA TGCAGCGTTGAAGTTCCGTCAACCAAACGGTTCTTC. Protein sequence: CSVEVPSTKRFF.

The gene calls are TRBV11-2 and TRBJ2-1; TRBD2 is a possible D gene (6 bases). In germline, CDR1 is SGHAT, CDR2 FQNNGV. The CDR3 has 14 residues. V lost 4 bases and J lost 7, with 14 bases in between. The CDR3 DNA reads TGTGCCAGCAGCTCGAGACTAGTACCTAATGAGCAGTTCTTC. Its protein product is CASSSRLVPNEQFF.

The chain links TRBV3-1 to TRBJ2-5, with 8 nucleotides matching TRBD1. The DNA end is more similar to TRBJ2-7, so the J call may be wrong. This CDR3 comprises 17 residues. Germline V lookup: CDR1 LGHDT, CDR2 YNNKEL (reference sequence). CDR3 amino acids: CASSQVKTGEESYEQYF. The CDR3 nucleotides read TGTGCCAGCAGCCAAGTCAAGACAGGGGAGGAATCCTACGAGCAGTACTTC.

This clonotype was counted a single time. The chain joins TRBV20-1 to TRBJ2-5; 7 bases are a match to TRBD1. The CDR3 is made up of 16 amino acids. Germline CDR1 reads DFQATT; CDR2 reads SNEGSKA (reference sequence). V lost 6 bases, J lost 5 bases, and 18 bases stayed unmatched. CDR3 sequence reads: CSAPWGQGELRETQYF. The CDR3 DNA sequence: TGCAGTGCCCCTTGGGGGCAGGGGGAGTTACGGGAGACCCAGTACTTC.

This chain connects TRBV6-2 or TRBV6-3 to TRBJ1-1, with D hard to call. Germline-derived CDR1 and CDR2 are MNHEY and SVGEGT. Trimming removed 0 bases at V and 11 bases at J, with 16 bases between. The CDR3 is 14 amino acids. The CDR3 reads CASSYSDEIVGAFF. DNA for the CDR3: TGTGCCAGCAGTTACTCCGACGAAATTGTTGGCGCTTTCTTT.

This clonotype was recorded a few times. The chain recombines TRBV20-1 with TRBJ2-1; D possibly corresponds to TRBD2 (5 bases). There are 15 residues in the CDR3. Trimming took 6 bases from V and 0 from J, leaving 15 bases between them. Germline-derived CDR1 and CDR2 are DFQATT and SNEGSKA (reference sequence). CDR3 protein: CSAAQPGSSYNEQFF. In nucleotides, the CDR3 is TGCAGTGCCGCCCAGCCGGGGAGCTCCTACAATGAGCAGTTCTTC.